This TCR beta chain emerged from a study of tumor and adjacent non-tumor tissue in lung cancer (dated by TCRdb to 2016 to 2019). Background on the whole study: The cohort included around twelve adenocarcinoma, a couple of squamous cell carcinoma and 1 small cell lung cancer patients. Among the roughly 15 patients, ages ranged from roughly 30 to 85 years, about 10 were men and 5 were women, and disease was TNM stage I to III. Sequencing produced some 130,000,000 productive TCRbeta reads in total, an average of approximately 4.5 million reads per sample. The study compared bulk TCRbeta repertoires from lung tumor tissue and matched distant non-tumor lung tissue of approximately 15 lung cancer patients. A few dozen paired specimens, one tumor and one normal lung sample per patient, were profiled by TCRbeta CDR3 sequencing.

The CDR3 runs 15 amino acids, cysteine and phenylalanine included. The DNA shown is the 45-base CDR3, in frame from base 1. From the germline V gene (reference sequence), CDR1 is DFQATT and CDR2 is SNEGSKA. Points the paper makes about the study in general: Peripheral blood was not sequenced, so blood TCRbeta repertoires in these lung cancer patients were not examined. The cohort had only approximately 15 patients, and the authors noted that larger samples and more detailed clinical data are needed. The top 100 clones made up a significantly larger cumulative share of the repertoire in normal lung than in tumor tissue. Tumor tissue showed significantly greater TCR diversity (inverse Simpson) than normal lung tissue (about 410 vs 180, P = 0.0075, Mann-Whitney U test). The methods do not name the sequencing platform or mention unique molecular identifiers. Significantly higher TCR diversity was found in younger patients, and higher tumor TCR diversity was associated with shorter overall and disease-free survival.

The library was produced with multiplex PCR. Instrument on record: Illumina HiSeq 2500. TCRbeta libraries were constructed through three rounds of nested PCR with primers (Table S4) according to protocols modified from ARM-PCR. Before sequencing, PCR products in the 200-500 bp range were cut out of the gel and cleaned up using the QIAquick gel extraction kit. Per the original workflow: Reads were cleaned with Trimmomatic, merged with FLASH into complete CDR3 sequences, and assigned to V(D)J germline segments with MiTCR. VDJtools was used to compute clonal diversity as the inverse Simpson's index. Productive reads were defined as in-frame sequences without a premature stop codon. TCRdb passed the public sequencing reads through fastp at Q25 and MiXCR, retaining productive beta sequences. Each CDR3 protein gets just one entry, which takes the most common genes and DNA from the rows behind it. Clone size and V and J calls follow TCRdb, not the original study. The sample yields 200,000 to 250,000 distinct CDR3 sequences; about 71% were counted once. Together, the top ten hold around 25% of the sample.

Worth noting for this clonotype: Its antigen is currently not known. A much larger clone differs from this one at a single base, so this may be a read error.

Bulk unsorted tissue served as the source for RNA extraction, and RNA quality was assessed using a NanoDrop ND-1000 and an Agilent 2100. The donors were newly diagnosed lung cancer patients admitted for thoracic surgery in China from August to November 2014 who had not received prior chemotherapy. Anyone who had undergone radiotherapy or chemotherapy before, or who had another cancer at the same time, was left out of the study. Pieces of surgical tissue measuring about 1-2 cm3 were kept in RNAlater solution and stored at -80 degrees C until use. The chain was built from TRBV20-1 and TRBJ2-7; TRBD1 agrees with 8 junctional bases. The receptor was isolated from a man aged 60 to 75 with non-small cell lung cancer. Sequencing was carried out using lung tumor tissue. The CDR3 corresponds to CSAGFRDRWNYQQYF. The nucleotide sequence is given as TGCAGTGCTGGGTTCCGGGACAGGTGGAACTACCAGCAGTACTTC.